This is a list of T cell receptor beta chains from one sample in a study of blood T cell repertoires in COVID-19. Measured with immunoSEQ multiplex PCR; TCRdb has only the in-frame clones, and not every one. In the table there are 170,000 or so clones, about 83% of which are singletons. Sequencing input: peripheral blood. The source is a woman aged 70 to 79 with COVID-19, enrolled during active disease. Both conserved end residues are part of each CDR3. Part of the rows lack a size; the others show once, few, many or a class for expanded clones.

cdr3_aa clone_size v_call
CASSLTGWTEAFF . TRBV13
CASSEALRTSGRFYEQYF . TRBV6-1
CASSLQGGELFF . TRBV7-2
CASSQDSRGANEKLFF . TRBV3-1/TRBV3-2
CASSPEQGAEGGYTF medium-sized TRBV18
CACRQGANEKLFF . TRBV30
CSVEDGTRKQYF . TRBV29-1
CASSQAISGHNEQFF . TRBV3-1/TRBV3-2
CASSLGQGVNEKLFF . TRBV5-4
CASSYFSRGEKLFF once TRBV6-5
CASSQVARGTDNEQFF . TRBV4-1
CASKLTYGSYEQYF . TRBV6-5
CASSTFAGASGKADTQYF . TRBV7-8